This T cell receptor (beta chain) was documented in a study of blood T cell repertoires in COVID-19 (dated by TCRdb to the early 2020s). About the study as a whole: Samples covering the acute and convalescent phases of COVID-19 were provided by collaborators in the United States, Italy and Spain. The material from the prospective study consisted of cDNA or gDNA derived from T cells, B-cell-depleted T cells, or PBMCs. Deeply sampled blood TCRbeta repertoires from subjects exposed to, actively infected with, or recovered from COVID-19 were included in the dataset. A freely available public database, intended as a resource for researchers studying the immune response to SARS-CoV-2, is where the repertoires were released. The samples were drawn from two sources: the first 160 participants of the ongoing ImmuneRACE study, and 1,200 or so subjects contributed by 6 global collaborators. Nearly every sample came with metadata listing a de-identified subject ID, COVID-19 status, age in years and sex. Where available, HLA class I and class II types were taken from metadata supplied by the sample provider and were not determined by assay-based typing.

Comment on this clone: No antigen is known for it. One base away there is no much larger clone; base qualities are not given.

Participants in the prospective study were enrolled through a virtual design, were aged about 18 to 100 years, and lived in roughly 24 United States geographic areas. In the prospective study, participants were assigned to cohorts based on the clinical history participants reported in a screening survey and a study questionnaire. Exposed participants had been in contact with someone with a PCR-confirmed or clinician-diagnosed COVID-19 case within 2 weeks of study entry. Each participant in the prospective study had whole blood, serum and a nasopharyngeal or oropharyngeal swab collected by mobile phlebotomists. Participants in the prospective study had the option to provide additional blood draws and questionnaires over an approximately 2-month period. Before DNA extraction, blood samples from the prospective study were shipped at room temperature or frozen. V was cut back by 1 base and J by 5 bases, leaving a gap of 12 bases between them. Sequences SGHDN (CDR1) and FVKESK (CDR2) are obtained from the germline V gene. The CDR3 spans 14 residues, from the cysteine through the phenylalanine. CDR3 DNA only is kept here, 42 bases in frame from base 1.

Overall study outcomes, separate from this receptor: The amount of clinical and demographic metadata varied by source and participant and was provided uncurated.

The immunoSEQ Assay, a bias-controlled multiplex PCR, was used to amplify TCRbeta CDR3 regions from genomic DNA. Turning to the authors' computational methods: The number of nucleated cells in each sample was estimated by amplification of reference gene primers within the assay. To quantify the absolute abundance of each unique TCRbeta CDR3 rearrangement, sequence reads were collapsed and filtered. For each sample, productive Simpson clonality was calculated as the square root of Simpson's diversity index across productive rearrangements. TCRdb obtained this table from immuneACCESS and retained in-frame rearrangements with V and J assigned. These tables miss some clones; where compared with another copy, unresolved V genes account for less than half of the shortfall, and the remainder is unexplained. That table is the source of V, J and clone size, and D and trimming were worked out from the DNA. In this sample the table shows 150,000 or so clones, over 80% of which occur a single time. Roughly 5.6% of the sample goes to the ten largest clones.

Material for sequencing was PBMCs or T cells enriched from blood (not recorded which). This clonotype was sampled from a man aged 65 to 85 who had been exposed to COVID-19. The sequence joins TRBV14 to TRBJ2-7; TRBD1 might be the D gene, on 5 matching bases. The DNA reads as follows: TGTGCCAGCAGCCAAGCTCGGGCCAGGGACGAGCAGTACTTC. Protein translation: CASSQARARDEQYF.